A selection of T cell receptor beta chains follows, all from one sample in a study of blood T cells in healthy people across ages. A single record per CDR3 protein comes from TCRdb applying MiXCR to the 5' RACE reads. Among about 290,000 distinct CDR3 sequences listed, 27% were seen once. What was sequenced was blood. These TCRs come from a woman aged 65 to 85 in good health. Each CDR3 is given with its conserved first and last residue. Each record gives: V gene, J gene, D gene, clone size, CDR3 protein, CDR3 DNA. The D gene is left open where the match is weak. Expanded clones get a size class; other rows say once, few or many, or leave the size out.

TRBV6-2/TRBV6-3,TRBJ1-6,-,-,CASSYSTTAYNSPLHF,TGTGCCAGCAGTTACTCGACGACAGCCTATAATTCACCCCTCCACTTT
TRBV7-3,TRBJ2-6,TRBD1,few,CASSPGQALSGANVLTF,TGTGCCAGCAGCCCGGGACAGGCTCTCTCTGGGGCCAACGTCCTGACTTTC
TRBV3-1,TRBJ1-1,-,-,CASSQGGSNTEAFF,TGTGCCAGCAGCCAAGGAGGGTCGAACACTGAAGCTTTCTTT
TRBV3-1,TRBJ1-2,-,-,CASSQERAAYAYGYTF,TGTGCCAGCAGCCAAGAACGGGCAGCGTATGCCTATGGCTACACCTTC
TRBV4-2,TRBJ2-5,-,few,CASSQGGPILHF,TGTGCCAGCAGCCAAGGGGGACCCATTCTTCACTTC
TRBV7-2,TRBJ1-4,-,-,CASSFFPSGEKLFF,TGTGCCAGCAGCTTTTTCCCATCAGGTGAAAAACTGTTTTTT
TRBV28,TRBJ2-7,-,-,CASSLSAVYYEQYF,TGTGCCAGCAGTTTATCAGCTGTCTACTACGAGCAGTACTTC
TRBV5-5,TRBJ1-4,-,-,CASSLLDRRNEKLFF,TGTGCCAGCAGCTTGTTGGACAGACGGAATGAAAAACTGTTTTTT
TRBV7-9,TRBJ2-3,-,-,CASSFWPGDTQYF,TGTGCCAGCAGCTTTTGGCCTGGAGATACGCAGTATTTT
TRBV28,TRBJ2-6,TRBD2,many,CASSFRRTSRNVLTF,TGTGCCAGCAGTTTCCGTCGGACTAGTCGCAACGTCCTGACTTTC
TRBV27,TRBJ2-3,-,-,CASSPSASTDTQYF,TGTGCCAGCAGTCCCAGCGCGTCCACAGATACGCAGTATTTT
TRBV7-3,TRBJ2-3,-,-,CASSLTPGPPTDTQYF,TGTGCCAGCAGCTTAACCCCCGGTCCCCCCACAGATACGCAGTATTTT
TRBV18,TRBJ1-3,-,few,CASSPSDGNTIYF,TGTGCCAGCTCACCATCCGATGGAAACACCATATATTTT
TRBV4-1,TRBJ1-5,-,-,CASSQQGGGQPQHF,TGCGCCAGCAGCCAACAGGGCGGAGGTCAGCCCCAGCATTTT
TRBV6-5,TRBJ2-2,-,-,CASSYSDRPGEMFF,TGTGCCAGCAGTTACTCCGACAGGCCCGGGGAGATGTTTTTT
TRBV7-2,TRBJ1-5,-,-,CASSLGTDQPQHF,TGTGCCAGCAGCTTAGGGACAGATCAGCCCCAGCATTTT
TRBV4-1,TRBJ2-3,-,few,CASSQQHSDTQYF,TGCGCCAGCAGCCAACAACATTCAGATACGCAGTATTTT
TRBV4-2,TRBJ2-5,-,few,CASSQDRKQQETQYF,TGTGCCAGCAGCCAAGATAGGAAACAGCAAGAGACCCAGTACTTC
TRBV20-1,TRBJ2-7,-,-,CSARVARDEQYF,TGCAGTGCTAGGGTAGCCCGGGACGAGCAGTACTTC
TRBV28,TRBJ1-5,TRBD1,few,CASSFGTGDGQPQHF,TGTGCCAGCAGTTTCGGGACAGGGGATGGACAGCCCCAGCATTTT
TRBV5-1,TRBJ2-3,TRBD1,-,CASSLGQGAKDTQYF,TGCGCCAGCAGCCTGGGACAGGGGGCGAAAGATACGCAGTATTTT
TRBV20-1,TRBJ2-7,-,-,CSAKPPQNEQYF,TGCAGTGCTAAGCCCCCCCAGAACGAGCAGTACTTC
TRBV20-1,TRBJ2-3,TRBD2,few,CSATTTSGRSDTQYF,TGCAGTGCTACCACGACTAGCGGGAGATCAGATACGCAGTATTTT
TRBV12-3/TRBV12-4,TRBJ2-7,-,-,CASRAFGQGGGEQYF,TGTGCCAGCAGGGCCTTTGGGCAGGGGGGAGGCGAGCAGTACTTC
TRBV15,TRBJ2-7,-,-,CATSRVGASYEQYF,TGTGCCACCAGCAGAGTCGGGGCGTCCTACGAGCAGTACTTC
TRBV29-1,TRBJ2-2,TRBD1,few,CSARYRGTGELFF,TGCAGCGCCAGATACAGGGGTACCGGGGAGCTGTTTTTT
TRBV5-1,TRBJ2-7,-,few,CASSLSYSPTGNVEQYF,TGCGCCAGCAGCTTGTCGTACTCTCCTACGGGTAACGTCGAGCAGTACTTC
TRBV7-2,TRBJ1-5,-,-,CASRIRDGDQPQHF,TGTGCCAGCAGGATCAGGGACGGGGATCAGCCCCAGCATTTT
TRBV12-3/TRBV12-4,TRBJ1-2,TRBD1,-,CASSFEPGGGYGYTF,TGTGCCAGCAGTTTTGAGCCAGGGGGCGGGTATGGCTACACCTTC
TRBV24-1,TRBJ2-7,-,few,CATSDHRFNEQYF,TGTGCCACCAGTGATCACAGGTTCAACGAGCAGTACTTC
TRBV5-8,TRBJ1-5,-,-,CASSPRMKGPQHF,TGTGCCAGCAGCCCCCGGATGAAGGGGCCCCAGCATTTT
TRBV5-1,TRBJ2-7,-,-,CASSLETSRERASYEQYF,TGCGCCAGCAGCTTGGAAACCTCCAGGGAAAGAGCCTCCTACGAGCAGTACTTC
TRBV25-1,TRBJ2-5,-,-,CASSGTAQETQYF,TGTGCCAGCAGTGGGACAGCCCAAGAGACCCAGTACTTC
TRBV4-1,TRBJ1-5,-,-,CASSQALNQSQHF,TGCGCCAGCAGCCAAGCCCTAAATCAGTCCCAGCATTTT
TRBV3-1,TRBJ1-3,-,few,CASRSGRSGNTIYF,TGTGCCAGCAGGTCAGGCCGATCTGGAAACACCATATATTTT
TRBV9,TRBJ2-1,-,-,CASSAPRGKSSYNEQFF,TGTGCCAGCAGCGCCCCTCGGGGGAAGAGCTCCTACAATGAGCAGTTCTTC
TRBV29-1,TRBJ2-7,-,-,CRKGERVSYEQYF,TGCAGGAAGGGCGAGCGGGTCTCCTACGAGCAGTACTTC
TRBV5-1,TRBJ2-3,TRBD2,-,CASSAYSGTSGIDTQYF,TGCGCCAGCAGCGCCTATAGCGGGACTAGCGGGATCGATACGCAGTATTTT
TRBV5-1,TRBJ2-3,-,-,CASSLEPSTDTQYF,TGCGCCAGCAGTTTGGAGCCGAGCACAGATACGCAGTATTTT
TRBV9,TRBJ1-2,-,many,CASSPVEGLRGYTF,TGTGCCAGCAGCCCCGTTGAGGGCCTTAGGGGCTACACCTTC
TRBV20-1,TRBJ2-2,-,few,CSAQGHTTGELFF,TGCAGTGCCCAAGGGCATACCACCGGGGAGCTGTTTTTT
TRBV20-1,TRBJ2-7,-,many,CSARLLKNYEQYF,TGCAGTGCTAGACTCCTAAAAAACTACGAGCAGTACTTC
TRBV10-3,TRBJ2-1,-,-,CAIAGQHNEQFF,TGTGCCATCGCGGGTCAGCACAATGAGCAGTTCTTC
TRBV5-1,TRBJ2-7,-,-,CASSLGGVSSYEQYF,TGCGCCAGCAGCTTGGGGGGTGTAAGCTCCTACGAGCAGTACTTC
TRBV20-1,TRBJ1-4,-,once,CSASPPGRREKLFF,TGCAGTGCTAGTCCCCCGGGTCGGCGGGAAAAACTGTTTTTT
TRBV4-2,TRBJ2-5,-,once,CASSHGVWNDPETQYF,TGTGCCAGCAGCCACGGCGTATGGAACGACCCAGAGACCCAGTACTTC
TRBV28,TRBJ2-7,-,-,CASRSTNYEQYF,TGTGCCAGCAGATCGACGAACTACGAGCAGTACTTC
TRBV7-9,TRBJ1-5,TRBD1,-,CASSLTTGGLNQPQHF,TGTGCCAGCAGCTTAACCACAGGGGGCTTAAATCAGCCCCAGCATTTT
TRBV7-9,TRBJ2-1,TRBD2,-,CASSLLSGTIYNEQFF,TGCGCCAGCAGCTTACTTAGCGGGACTATATACAATGAGCAGTTCTTC
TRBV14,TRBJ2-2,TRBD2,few,CASSQAGTRYTGELFF,TGTGCCAGCAGCCAGGCCGGGACTAGATACACCGGGGAGCTGTTTTTT
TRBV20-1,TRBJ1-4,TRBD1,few,CSAILGQGGSMANEKLFF,TGCAGTGCTATCTTAGGACAGGGGGGAAGTATGGCTAATGAAAAACTGTTTTTT